This TCR beta chain is drawn from a study of cytomegalovirus exposure and HLA in healthy donors. Both 60 Vbeta primers and 13 Jbeta primers went into the PCR. TCRdb's table, derived via immunoSEQ multiplex PCR, lists solely in-frame clones and lacks some. The sample holds roughly 150,000 clones, approximately 80% seen once. V lost 3 bases and J 12 bases, leaving 19 bases between the germline ends. The CDR3 runs 13 residues. Germline assignment: CDR1 SGHRS and CDR2 YFSETQ. Study-wide results and limits: Presence/absence comparisons presumed near-even sequencing depth among donors.

This clone occurred a few times. Its antigen is unknown. The sequence was obtained from a male donor in good health and CMV-seropositive. The V and J genes are TRBV5-1 and TRBJ2-7; TRBD2 might be the D (6 bases). The sequenced sample consisted of PBMCs. DNA of the CDR3: TGCGCCAGCAGCTCCTCACCCGTGGCGGGGATGTACTTC. Amino acid sequence: CASSSSPVAGMYF.